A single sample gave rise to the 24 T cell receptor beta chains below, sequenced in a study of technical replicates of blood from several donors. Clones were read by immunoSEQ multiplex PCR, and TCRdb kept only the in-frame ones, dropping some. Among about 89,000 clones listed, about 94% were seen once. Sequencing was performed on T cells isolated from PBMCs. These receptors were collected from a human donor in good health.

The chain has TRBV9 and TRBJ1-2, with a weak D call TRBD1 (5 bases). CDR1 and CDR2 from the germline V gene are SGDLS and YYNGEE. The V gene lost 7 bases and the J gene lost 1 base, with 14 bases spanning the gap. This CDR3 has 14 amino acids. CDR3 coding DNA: TGTGCCAGCGGCAGGGAAGTGGTTAACTATGGCTACACCTTC. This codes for CASGREVVNYGYTF.

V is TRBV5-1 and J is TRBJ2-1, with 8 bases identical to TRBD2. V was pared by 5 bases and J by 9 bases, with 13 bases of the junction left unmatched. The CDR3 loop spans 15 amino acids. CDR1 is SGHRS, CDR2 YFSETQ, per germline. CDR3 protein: CASRNSGKVSSEQFF. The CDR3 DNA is TGCGCCAGCAGGAATAGCGGGAAGGTTAGCAGTGAGCAGTTCTTC.

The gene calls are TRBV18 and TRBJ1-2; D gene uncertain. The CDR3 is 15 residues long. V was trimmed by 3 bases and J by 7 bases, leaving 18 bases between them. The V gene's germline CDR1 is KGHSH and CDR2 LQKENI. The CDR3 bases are TGTGCCAGCTCACCCCCCCTAATCCGGACTGTTGGCTACACCTTC. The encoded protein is CASSPPLIRTVGYTF.

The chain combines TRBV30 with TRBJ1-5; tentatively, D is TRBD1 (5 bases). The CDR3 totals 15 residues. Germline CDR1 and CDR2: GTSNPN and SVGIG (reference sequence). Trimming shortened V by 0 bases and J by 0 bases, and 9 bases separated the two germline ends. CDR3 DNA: TGTGCCTGGAGTGTACGGGGGATTAGCAATCAGCCCCAGCATTTT. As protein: CAWSVRGISNQPQHF.

This chain's CDR3 is CASSGRAAGQETQYF. In DNA, the CDR3 is TGTGCCAGCAGCGGCCGGGCGGCGGGACAAGAGACCCAGTACTTC. J is TRBJ2-5 and V is TRBV7-2; D is possibly TRBD2 (6 bases). Germline V gene sequence: CDR1 SGHTA, CDR2 FQGNSA. V lost 5 bases to trimming and J lost 2 bases, with 15 bases between them. CDR3 size: 15 residues.

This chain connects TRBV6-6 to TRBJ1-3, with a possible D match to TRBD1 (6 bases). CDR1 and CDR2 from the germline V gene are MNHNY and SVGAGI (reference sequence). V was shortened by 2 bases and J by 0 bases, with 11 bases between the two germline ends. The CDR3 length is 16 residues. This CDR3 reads CASSYLQGNSGNTIYF. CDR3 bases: TGTGCCAGCAGTTACCTACAGGGCAACTCTGGAAACACCATATATTTT.

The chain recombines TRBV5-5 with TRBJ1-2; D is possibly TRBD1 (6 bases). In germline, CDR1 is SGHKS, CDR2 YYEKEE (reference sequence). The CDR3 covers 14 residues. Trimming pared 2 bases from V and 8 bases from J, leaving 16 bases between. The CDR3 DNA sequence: TGTGCCAGCAGCTTCCGACAGGTGCCTTTAGGCTACACCTTC. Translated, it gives CASSFRQVPLGYTF.

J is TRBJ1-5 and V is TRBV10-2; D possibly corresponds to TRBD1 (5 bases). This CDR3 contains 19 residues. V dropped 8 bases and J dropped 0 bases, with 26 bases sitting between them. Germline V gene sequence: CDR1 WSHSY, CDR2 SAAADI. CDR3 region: CASFRPRTPSYPSNQPQHF. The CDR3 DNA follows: TGCGCCAGCTTTAGGCCTCGGACACCTTCGTACCCTAGCAATCAGCCCCAGCATTTT.

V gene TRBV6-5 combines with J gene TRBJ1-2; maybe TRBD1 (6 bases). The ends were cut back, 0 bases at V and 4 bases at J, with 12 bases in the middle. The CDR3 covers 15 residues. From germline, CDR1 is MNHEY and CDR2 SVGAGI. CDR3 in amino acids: CASSYSLTGSYGYTF. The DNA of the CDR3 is TGTGCCAGCAGTTACTCCTTAACAGGGTCCTATGGCTACACCTTC.

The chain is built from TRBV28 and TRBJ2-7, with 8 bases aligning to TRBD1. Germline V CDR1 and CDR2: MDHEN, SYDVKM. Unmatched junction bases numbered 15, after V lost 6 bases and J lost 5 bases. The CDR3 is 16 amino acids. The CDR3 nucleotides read TGTGCCAGCAGGTTCCTCGACAGGGGAAATCTCCACGAGCAGTACTTC. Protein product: CASRFLDRGNLHEQYF. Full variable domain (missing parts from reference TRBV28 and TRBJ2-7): DVKVTQSSRYLVKRTGEKVFLECVQDMDHENMFWYRQDPGLGLRLIYFSYDVKMKEKGDIPEGYSVSREKKERFSLILESASTNQTSMYLCASRFLDRGNLHEQYFGPGTRLTVT.

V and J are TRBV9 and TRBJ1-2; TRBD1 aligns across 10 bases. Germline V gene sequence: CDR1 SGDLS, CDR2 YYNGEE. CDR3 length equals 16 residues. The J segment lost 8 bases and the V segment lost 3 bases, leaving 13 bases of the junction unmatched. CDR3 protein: CASSAPGQGVDYGYTF. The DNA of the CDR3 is TGTGCCAGCAGCGCACCAGGACAGGGGGTGGATTACGGCTACACCTTC.

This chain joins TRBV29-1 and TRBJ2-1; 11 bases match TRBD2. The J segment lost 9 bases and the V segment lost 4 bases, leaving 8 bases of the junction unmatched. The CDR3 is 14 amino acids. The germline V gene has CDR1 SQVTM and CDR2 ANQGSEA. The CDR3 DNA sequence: TGCAGCGTTGTGGCTAGCGGGAGGTTCAGTGAGCAGTTCTTC. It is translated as CSVVASGRFSEQFF.

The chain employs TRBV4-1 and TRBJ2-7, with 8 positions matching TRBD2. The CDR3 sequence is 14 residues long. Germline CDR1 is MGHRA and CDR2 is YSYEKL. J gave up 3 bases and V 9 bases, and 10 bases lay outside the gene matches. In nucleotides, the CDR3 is TGCGCCAGTAGCGGGACTAGGCCAAACTACGAGCAGTACTTC. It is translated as CASSGTRPNYEQYF.

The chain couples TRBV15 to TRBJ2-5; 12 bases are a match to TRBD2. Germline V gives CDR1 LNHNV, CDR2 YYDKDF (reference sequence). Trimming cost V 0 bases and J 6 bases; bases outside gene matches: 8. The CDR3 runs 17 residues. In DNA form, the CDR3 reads TGTGCCACCAGCAGAGATGGGGCTAGCGGGAGGGGGAAGACCCAGTACTTC. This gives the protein CATSRDGASGRGKTQYF.

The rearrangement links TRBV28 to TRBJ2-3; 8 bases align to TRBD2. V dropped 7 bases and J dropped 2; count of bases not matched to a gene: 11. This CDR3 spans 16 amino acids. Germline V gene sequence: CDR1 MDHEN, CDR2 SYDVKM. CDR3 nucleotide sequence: TGTGCCAGCATCCAAGCGGGGGCGCGGGTCACAGATACGCAGTATTTT. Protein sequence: CASIQAGARVTDTQYF.

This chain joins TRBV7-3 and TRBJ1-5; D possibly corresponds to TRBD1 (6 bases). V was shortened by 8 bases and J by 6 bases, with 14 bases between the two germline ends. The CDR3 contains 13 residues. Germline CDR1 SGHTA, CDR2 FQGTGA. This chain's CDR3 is CASSTGVIQPQHF. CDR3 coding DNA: TGTGCCAGCTCGACAGGAGTCATTCAGCCCCAGCATTTT. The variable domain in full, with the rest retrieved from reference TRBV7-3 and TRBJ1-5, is GAGVSQTPSNKVTEKGKYVELRCDPISGHTALYWYRQSLGQGPEFLIYFQGTGAADDSGLPNDRFFAVRPEGSVSTLKIQRTERGDSAVYLCASSTGVIQPQHFGDGTRLSIL.

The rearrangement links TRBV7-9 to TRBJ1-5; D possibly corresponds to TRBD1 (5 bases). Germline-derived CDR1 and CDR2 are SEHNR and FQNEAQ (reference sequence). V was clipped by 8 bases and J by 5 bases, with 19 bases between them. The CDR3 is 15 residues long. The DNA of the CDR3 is TGTGCCAGCGGGGCAGGGCCCGGTGGGGATCAGCCCCAGCATTTT. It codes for CASGAGPGGDQPQHF.

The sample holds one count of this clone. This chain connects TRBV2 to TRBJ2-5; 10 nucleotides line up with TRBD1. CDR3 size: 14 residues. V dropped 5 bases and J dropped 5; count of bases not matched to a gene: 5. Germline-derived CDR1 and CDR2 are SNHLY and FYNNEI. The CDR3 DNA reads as TGTGCCAGCAGTTTGGACAGGGGGGTGGAGACCCAGTACTTC. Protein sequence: CASSLDRGVETQYF.

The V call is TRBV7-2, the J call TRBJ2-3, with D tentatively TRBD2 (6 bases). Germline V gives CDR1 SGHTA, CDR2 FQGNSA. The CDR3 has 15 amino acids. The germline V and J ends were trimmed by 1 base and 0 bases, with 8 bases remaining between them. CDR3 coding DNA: TGTGCCAGCAGCTTAGTGGGGGGTAGCACAGATACGCAGTATTTT. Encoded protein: CASSLVGGSTDTQYF.

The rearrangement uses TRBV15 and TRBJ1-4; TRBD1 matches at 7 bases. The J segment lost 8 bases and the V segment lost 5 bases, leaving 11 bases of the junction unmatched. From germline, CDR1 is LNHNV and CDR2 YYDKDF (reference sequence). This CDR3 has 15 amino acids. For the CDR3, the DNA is TGTGCCACCAGCCCGCTTGCAGGGGGGATGGAAAAACTGTTTTTT. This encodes CATSPLAGGMEKLFF.

The CDR3 sequence is CASDSTPGGLYEQYF. The CDR3 nucleotides are TGTGCCAGCGATAGTACCCCAGGGGGCCTCTACGAGCAGTACTTC. The V and J genes are TRBV7-9 and TRBJ2-7; 8 bases line up with TRBD1. J was trimmed by 3 bases and V by 8 bases; bases with no gene match: 12. The length of the CDR3 is 15 residues. Germline values: CDR1 SEHNR, CDR2 FQNEAQ (reference sequence).

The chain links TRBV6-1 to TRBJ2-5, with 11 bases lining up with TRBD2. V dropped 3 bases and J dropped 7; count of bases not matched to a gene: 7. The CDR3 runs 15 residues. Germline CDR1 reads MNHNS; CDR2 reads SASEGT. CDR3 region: CASSDGSGRAATQYF. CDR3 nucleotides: TGTGCCAGCAGTGATGGTAGCGGGAGGGCCGCGACCCAGTACTTC.

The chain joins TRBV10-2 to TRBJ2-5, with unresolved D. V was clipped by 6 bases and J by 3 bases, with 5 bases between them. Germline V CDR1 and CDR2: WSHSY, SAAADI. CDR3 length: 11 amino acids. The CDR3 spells CASSLEETQYF. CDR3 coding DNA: TGCGCCAGCAGCCTAGAAGAGACCCAGTACTTC.

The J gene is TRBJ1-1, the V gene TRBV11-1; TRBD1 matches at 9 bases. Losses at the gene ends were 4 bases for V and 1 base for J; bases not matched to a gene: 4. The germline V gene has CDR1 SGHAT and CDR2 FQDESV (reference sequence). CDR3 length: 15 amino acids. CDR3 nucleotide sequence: TGTGCCAGCAGCTCCAGGACAGGGGCGAACACTGAAGCTTTCTTT. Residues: CASSSRTGANTEAFF.